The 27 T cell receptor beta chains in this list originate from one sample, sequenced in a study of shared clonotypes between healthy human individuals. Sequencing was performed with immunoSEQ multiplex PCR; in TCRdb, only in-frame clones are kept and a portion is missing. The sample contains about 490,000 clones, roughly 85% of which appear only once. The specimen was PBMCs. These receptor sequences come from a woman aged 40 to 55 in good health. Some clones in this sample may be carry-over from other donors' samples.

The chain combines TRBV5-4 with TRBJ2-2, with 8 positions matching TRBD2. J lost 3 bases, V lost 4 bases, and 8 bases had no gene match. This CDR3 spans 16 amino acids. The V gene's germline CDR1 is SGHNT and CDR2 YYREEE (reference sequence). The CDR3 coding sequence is TGTGCCAGCAGCACGGGGGGGCGGGAGCACACCGGGGAGCTGTTTTTT. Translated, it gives CASSTGGREHTGELFF.

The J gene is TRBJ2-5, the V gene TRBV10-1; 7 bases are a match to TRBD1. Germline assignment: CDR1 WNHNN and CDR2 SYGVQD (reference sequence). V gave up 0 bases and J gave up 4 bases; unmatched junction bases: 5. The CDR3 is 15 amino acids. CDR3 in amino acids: CASSESQTGAETQYF. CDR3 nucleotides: TGCGCCAGCAGTGAGTCGCAAACAGGGGCAGAGACCCAGTACTTC.

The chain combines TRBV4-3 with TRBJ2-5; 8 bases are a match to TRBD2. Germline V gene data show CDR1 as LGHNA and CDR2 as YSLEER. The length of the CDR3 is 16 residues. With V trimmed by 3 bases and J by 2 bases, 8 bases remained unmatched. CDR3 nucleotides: TGCGCCAGCAGCCAGATTCGGGAGGGGATACAAGAGACCCAGTACTTC. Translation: CASSQIREGIQETQYF.

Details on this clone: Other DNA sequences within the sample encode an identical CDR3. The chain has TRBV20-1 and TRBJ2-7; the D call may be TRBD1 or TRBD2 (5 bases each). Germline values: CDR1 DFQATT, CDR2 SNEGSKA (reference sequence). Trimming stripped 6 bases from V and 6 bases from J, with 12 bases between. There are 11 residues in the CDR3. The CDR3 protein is CSARRDGEQYF. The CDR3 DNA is TGCAGTGCCCGCCGGGACGGCGAGCAGTACTTC.

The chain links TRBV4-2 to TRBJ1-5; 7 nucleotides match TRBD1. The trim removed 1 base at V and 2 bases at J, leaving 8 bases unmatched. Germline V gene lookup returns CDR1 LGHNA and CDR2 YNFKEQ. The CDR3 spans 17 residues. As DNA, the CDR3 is TGTGCCAGCAGCCAAGGATTGCGGACAGGCGGCAATCAGCCCCAGCATTTT. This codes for CASSQGLRTGGNQPQHF.

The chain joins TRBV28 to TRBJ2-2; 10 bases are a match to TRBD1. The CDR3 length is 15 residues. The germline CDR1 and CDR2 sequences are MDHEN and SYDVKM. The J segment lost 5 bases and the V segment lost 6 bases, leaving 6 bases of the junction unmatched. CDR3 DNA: TGTGCCAGCAGAGTCCCGGGACAGGGGACCGGGGAGCTGTTTTTT. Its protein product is CASRVPGQGTGELFF.

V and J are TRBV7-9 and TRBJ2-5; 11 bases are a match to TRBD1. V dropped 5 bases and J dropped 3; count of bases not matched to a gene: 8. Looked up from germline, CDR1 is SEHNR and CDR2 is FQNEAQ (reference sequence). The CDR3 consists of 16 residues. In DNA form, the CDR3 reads TGTGCCAGCAGCCCAGGGACAGGGGGTAGCGAAGAGACCCAGTACTTC. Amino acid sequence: CASSPGTGGSEETQYF.

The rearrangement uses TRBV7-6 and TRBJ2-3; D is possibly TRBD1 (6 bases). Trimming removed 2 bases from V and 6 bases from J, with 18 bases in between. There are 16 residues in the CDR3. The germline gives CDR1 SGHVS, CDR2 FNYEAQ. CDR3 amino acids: CASSLLRQDPLDTQYF. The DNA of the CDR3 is TGTGCCAGCAGCTTACTTCGACAGGACCCCCTGGATACGCAGTATTTT.

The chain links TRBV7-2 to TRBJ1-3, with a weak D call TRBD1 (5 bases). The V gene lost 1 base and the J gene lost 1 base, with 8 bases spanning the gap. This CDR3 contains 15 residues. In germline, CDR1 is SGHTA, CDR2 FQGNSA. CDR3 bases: TGTGCCAGCAGCTTAGGGGGGAATTCTGGAAACACCATATATTTT. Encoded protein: CASSLGGNSGNTIYF. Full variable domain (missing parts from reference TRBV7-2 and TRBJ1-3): GAGVSQSPSNKVTEKGKDVELRCDPISGHTALYWYRQSLGQGLEFLIYFQGNSAPDKSGLPSDRFSAERTGGSVSTLTIQRTQQEDSAVYLCASSLGGNSGNTIYFGEGSWLTVV.

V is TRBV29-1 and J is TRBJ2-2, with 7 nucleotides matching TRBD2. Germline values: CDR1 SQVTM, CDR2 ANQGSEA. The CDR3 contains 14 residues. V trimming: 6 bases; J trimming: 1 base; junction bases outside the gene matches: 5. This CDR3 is CSVAVAGNTGELFF. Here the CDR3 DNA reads TGCAGCGTGGCGGTAGCGGGGAACACCGGGGAGCTGTTTTTT.

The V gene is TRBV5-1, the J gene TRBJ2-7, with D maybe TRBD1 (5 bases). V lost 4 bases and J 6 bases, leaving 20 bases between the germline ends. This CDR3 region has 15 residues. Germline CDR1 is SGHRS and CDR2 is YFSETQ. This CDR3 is CASSPLGQGSGEQYF. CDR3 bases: TGCGCCAGCAGCCCCCTAGGCCAGGGCTCGGGCGAGCAGTACTTC.

The CDR3 DNA follows: TGTGCCAGCAGCGTAGCTCCTCAGGACACCGGGGAGCTGTTTTTT. Its translation: CASSVAPQDTGELFF. The V and J genes are TRBV9 and TRBJ2-2; no firm D call. Germline values: CDR1 SGDLS, CDR2 YYNGEE. Deletions cut 0 bases from V and 3 bases from J, with 9 bases between. There are 15 residues in the CDR3.

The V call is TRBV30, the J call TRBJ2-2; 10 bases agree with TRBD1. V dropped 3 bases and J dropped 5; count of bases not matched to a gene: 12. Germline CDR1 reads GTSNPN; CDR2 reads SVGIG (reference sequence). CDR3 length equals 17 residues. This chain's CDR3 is CAWREPGQGSFTGELFF. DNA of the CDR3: TGTGCCTGGAGGGAACCGGGACAGGGGTCTTTTACCGGGGAGCTGTTTTTT. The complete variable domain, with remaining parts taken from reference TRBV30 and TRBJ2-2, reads SQTIHQWPATLVQPVGSPLSLECTVEGTSNPNLYWYRQAAGRGLQLLFYSVGIGQISSEVPQNLSASRPQDRQFILSSKKLLLSDSGFYLCAWREPGQGSFTGELFFGEGSRLTVL.

The CDR3 sequence: CASSPRGTQPPTIYF. CDR3 nucleotides: TGTGCCAGCTCACCACGAGGGACACAACCTCCGACCATATATTTT. This rearrangement joins TRBV18 to TRBJ1-3; perhaps TRBD1 as D (6 bases). Per germline, CDR1 KGHSH and CDR2 LQKENI. Trimming took 1 base from V and 10 from J, leaving 17 bases between them. The CDR3 loop spans 15 amino acids. Filled out from reference TRBV18 and TRBJ1-3, the complete variable domain reads NAGVMQNPRHLVRRRGQEARLRCSPMKGHSHVYWYRQLPEEGLKFMVYLQKENIIDESGMPKERFSAEFPKEGPSILRIQQVVRGDSAAYFCASSPRGTQPPTIYFGEGSWLTVV.

CDR3 residues: CASSHGTSGRGRNEQYF. Written as DNA, the CDR3 is TGCGCCAGCAGCCACGGGACTAGCGGGAGGGGCAGAAACGAGCAGTACTTC. The V and J genes are TRBV5-1 and TRBJ2-7, with 16 bases aligning to TRBD2. CDR1 and CDR2 (germline): SGHRS, YFSETQ. This CDR3 region has 17 residues. Unmatched junction bases numbered 9, after V lost 4 bases and J lost 5 bases.

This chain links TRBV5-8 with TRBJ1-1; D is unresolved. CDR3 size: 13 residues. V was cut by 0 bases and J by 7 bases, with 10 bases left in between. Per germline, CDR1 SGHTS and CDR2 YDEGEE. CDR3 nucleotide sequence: TGTGCCAGCAGCTTGGTCGGGCACCATGAAGCTTTCTTT. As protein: CASSLVGHHEAFF.

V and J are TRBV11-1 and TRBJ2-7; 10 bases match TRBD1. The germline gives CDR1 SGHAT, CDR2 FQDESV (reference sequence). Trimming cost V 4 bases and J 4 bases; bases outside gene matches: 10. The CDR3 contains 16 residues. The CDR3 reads CASSSTGQGMKYEQYF. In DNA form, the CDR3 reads TGTGCCAGCAGCTCAACGGGACAGGGGATGAAATACGAGCAGTACTTC. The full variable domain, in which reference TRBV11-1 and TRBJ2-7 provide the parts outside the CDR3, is EAEVAQSPRYKITEKSQAVAFWCDPISGHATLYWYRQILGQGPELLVQFQDESVVDDSQLPKDRFSAERLKGVDSTLKIQPAELGDSAMYLCASSSTGQGMKYEQYFGPGTRLTVT.

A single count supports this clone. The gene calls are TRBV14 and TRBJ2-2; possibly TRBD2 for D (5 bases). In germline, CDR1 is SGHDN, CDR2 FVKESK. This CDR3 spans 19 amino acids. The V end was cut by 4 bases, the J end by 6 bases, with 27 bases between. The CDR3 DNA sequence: TGTGCCAGCAGCCTCTTCCCCGTATCGTGGGAGTCTTTCGCCGGGGAGCTGTTTTTT. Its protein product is CASSLFPVSWESFAGELFF.

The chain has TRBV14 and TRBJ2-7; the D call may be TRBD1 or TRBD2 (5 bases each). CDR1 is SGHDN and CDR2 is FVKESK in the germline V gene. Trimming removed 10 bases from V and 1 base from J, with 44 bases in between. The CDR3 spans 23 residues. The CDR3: CATLGRGVLAHQMYDSSSYEQYF. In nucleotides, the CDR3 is TGTGCCACCTTGGGACGCGGAGTTTTGGCCCACCAGATGTATGACAGTAGTTCCTACGAGCAGTACTTC.

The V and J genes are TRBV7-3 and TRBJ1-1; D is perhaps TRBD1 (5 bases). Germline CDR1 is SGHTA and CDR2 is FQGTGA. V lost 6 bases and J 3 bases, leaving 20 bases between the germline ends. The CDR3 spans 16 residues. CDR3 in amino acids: CASSLLGGPGDTEAFF. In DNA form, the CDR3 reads TGTGCCAGCAGTCTTCTTGGGGGACCGGGGGACACTGAAGCTTTCTTT.

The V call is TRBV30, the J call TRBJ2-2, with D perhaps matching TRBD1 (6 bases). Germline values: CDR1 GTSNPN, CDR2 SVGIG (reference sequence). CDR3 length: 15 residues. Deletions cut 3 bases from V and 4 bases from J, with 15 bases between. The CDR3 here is CAWRGGVRGTGELFF. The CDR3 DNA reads TGTGCCTGGAGAGGGGGAGTTCGGGGCACCGGGGAGCTGTTTTTT. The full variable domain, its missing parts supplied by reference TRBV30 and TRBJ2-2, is SQTIHQWPATLVQPVGSPLSLECTVEGTSNPNLYWYRQAAGRGLQLLFYSVGIGQISSEVPQNLSASRPQDRQFILSSKKLLLSDSGFYLCAWRGGVRGTGELFFGEGSRLTVL.

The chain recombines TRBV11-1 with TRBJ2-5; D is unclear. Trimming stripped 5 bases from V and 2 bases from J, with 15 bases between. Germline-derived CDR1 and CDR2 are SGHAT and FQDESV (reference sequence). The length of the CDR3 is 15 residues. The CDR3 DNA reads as TGTGCCAGCAGCCCCGGGCGACATCCTCAAGAGACCCAGTACTTC. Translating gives CASSPGRHPQETQYF.

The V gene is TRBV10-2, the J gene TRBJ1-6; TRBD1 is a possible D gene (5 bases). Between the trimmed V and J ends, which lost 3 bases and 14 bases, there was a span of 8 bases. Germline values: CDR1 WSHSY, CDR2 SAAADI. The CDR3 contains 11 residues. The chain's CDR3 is CASSDLGALHF. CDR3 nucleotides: TGCGCCAGCAGTGATTTAGGGGCCCTCCACTTT.

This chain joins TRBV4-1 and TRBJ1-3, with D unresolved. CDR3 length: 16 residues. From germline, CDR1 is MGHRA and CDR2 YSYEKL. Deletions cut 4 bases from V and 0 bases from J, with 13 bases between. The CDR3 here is CASSLAGPSSGNTIYF. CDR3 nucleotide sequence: TGCGCCAGCAGCCTAGCAGGACCTAGCTCTGGAAACACCATATATTTT.

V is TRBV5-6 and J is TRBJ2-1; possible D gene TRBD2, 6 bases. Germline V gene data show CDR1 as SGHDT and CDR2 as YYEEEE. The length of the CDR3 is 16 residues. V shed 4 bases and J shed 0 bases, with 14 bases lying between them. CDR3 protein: CASSRDFQSSYNEQFF. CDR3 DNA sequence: TGTGCCAGCAGCCGGGACTTCCAAAGCTCCTACAATGAGCAGTTCTTC.

The CDR3 sequence: CASSLGSIGTETQYF. Here the CDR3 DNA reads TGCGCCAGCAGCTTGGGGAGCATAGGCACAGAGACCCAGTACTTC. The chain employs TRBV5-1 and TRBJ2-5; D gene unclear. CDR3 length equals 15 residues. Germline V lookup: CDR1 SGHRS, CDR2 YFSETQ. V shed 0 bases and J shed 4 bases, with 13 bases lying between them.

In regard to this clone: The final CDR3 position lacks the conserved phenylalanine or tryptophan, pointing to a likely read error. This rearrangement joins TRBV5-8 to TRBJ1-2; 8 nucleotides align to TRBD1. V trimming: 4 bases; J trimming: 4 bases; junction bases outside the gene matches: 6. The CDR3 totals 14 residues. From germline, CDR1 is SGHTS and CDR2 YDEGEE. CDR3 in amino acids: CASSLQGAAYGYTL. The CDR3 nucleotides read TGTGCCAGCAGCCTCCAGGGGGCTGCCTATGGCTACACCCTC.